What follows are 19 T cell receptor beta chains derived from one specimen sequenced in a study of blood T cell repertoires in COVID-19. TCRdb's table, derived via immunoSEQ multiplex PCR, lists solely in-frame clones and lacks some. The sample holds some 220,000 clones, 80% to 90% seen once. Sequencing input: peripheral blood. These receptors came from a middle-aged man with active or convalescent COVID-19.

This clone was seen many times. The chain recombines TRBV7-9 with TRBJ2-2, with D tentatively TRBD1 (6 bases). This CDR3 spans 15 amino acids. Germline CDR1 is SEHNR and CDR2 is FQNEAQ (reference sequence). Trimming cost V 1 base and J 5 bases, with 11 bases left between them. The CDR3 loop reads CASSLVGQVTGELFF. DNA of the CDR3: TGTGCCAGCAGCTTAGTGGGACAAGTAACCGGGGAGCTGTTTTTT. Complete variable domain (other parts from reference TRBV7-9 and TRBJ2-2): DTGVSQNPRHKITKRGQNVTFRCDPISEHNRLYWYRQTLGQGPEFLTYFQNEAQLEKSRLLSDRFSAERPKGSFSTLEIQRTEQGDSAMYLCASSLVGQVTGELFFGEGSRLTVL.

The chain is built from TRBV9 and TRBJ1-2; 7 bases are a match to TRBD1. With V trimmed by 3 bases and J by 0 bases, 8 bases remained unmatched. Germline V gives CDR1 SGDLS, CDR2 YYNGEE. The CDR3 has 16 residues. For the CDR3, the DNA is TGTGCCAGCAGCGCCAAAAGCCAGGGGGCTAACTATGGCTACACCTTC. Its translation is CASSAKSQGANYGYTF.

This clone occurred once. The V gene is TRBV7-9, the J gene TRBJ2-1; TRBD2 matches at 14 bases. The J segment lost 7 bases and the V segment lost 5 bases, leaving 7 bases of the junction unmatched. Germline-derived CDR1 and CDR2 are SEHNR and FQNEAQ (reference sequence). The CDR3 length is 16 residues. The CDR3 sequence: CASSTGTSGSLNEQFF. The CDR3 DNA reads as TGTGCCAGCAGCACGGGGACTAGCGGGAGTCTTAATGAGCAGTTCTTC.

The chain joins TRBV7-2 to TRBJ2-7; D ambiguous. The CDR3 length is 15 residues. The V gene's germline CDR1 is SGHTA and CDR2 FQGNSA. The V and J ends lost 5 bases and 2 bases respectively, with 16 bases between them. This chain's CDR3 is CASSPDRWATYEQYF. In DNA form, the CDR3 reads TGTGCCAGCAGCCCTGATCGGTGGGCGACCTACGAGCAGTACTTC.

The chain uses TRBV6-2 or TRBV6-3 and TRBJ1-6, with 10 bases lining up with TRBD1. This CDR3 region has 14 residues. Germline-derived CDR1 and CDR2 are MNHEY and SVGEGT. With 6 bases clipped from V and 10 bases from J, the junction kept 6 bases outside the gene matches. The CDR3 sequence: CASSLDRGLSPLHF. CDR3 bases: TGTGCCAGCAGCCTAGACAGGGGGCTGTCACCCCTCCACTTT.

V usage is TRBV7-9 and J usage is TRBJ1-1; TRBD1 aligns across 8 bases. With V trimmed by 1 base and J by 1 base, 8 bases remained unmatched. CDR3 size: 17 residues. The germline V gene encodes CDR1 SEHNR and CDR2 FQNEAQ (reference sequence). The CDR3 reads CASSLGRTGTKNTEAFF. The DNA for the CDR3 is TGTGCCAGCAGCTTAGGGCGGACAGGGACGAAGAACACTGAAGCTTTCTTT.

The V call is TRBV5-1, the J call TRBJ1-5; D perhaps matches TRBD1 (5 bases). V was clipped by 2 bases and J by 9 bases, with 9 bases between them. CDR1 and CDR2 from the germline V gene are SGHRS and YFSETQ. The CDR3 totals 12 residues. This chain's CDR3 is CASSFSGGPQHF. The CDR3 coding sequence is TGCGCCAGCAGCTTCTCGGGGGGGCCCCAGCATTTT.

This clone came up once. The chain recombines TRBV6-5 with TRBJ2-3, with TRBD2 identical over 7 bases. CDR1 is MNHEY, CDR2 SVGAGI, per germline. V trimming: 0 bases; J trimming: 6 bases; junction bases outside the gene matches: 6. This CDR3 comprises 15 residues. CDR3 sequence reads: CASSYSISGMDTQYF. In nucleotides, the CDR3 is TGTGCCAGCAGTTACTCAATCAGCGGGATGGATACGCAGTATTTT.

This sequence joins TRBV7-9 and TRBJ1-2; D is possibly TRBD1 (5 bases). Germline CDR1 SEHNR, CDR2 FQNEAQ (reference sequence). The CDR3 is made up of 13 amino acids. The germline V and J ends were trimmed by 6 bases and 5 bases, with 13 bases remaining between them. This CDR3 is CASSYGQAYGYTF. CDR3 nucleotides: TGTGCCAGCAGTTACGGACAAGCGTATGGCTACACCTTC.

There are a few counts of this clone. The chain couples TRBV3-1 (or the pseudogene TRBV3-2) to TRBJ2-2; TRBD1 is a possible D gene (6 bases). The CDR3 runs 15 residues. V was clipped by 8 bases and J by 4 bases, with 17 bases between them. The germline CDR1 and CDR2 sequences are LGHDT and YNNKEL (reference sequence). The CDR3 sequence is CASCGGPWSTGELFF. CDR3 DNA sequence: TGTGCCAGCTGTGGGGGCCCGTGGAGCACCGGGGAGCTGTTTTTT.

The chain links TRBV5-4 to TRBJ2-3; a weak D match, TRBD1 (5 bases). There are 13 residues in the CDR3. Trimming pared 4 bases from V and 2 bases from J, leaving 8 bases between. Looked up from germline, CDR1 is SGHNT and CDR2 is YYREEE (reference sequence). CDR3 DNA: TGTGCCAGCAGCGTGGACACCACAGATACGCAGTATTTT. This translates into CASSVDTTDTQYF.

J is TRBJ2-1 and V is TRBV11-2, with TRBD2 as a possible D gene (6 bases). Germline CDR1 and CDR2: SGHAT and FQNNGV. CDR3 length: 17 amino acids. V was pared by 1 base and J by 3 bases, with 16 bases between. The CDR3 loop reads CASSLGRGLAVYNEQFF. The CDR3 DNA sequence: TGTGCCAGCAGCTTAGGCCGGGGACTCGCCGTCTACAATGAGCAGTTCTTC.

This clone was seen only once. This CDR3 reads CASSPTGFGTDTQYF. The CDR3 DNA follows: TGTGCCAGCAGCCCCACAGGGTTTGGCACAGATACGCAGTATTTT. J is TRBJ2-3 and V is TRBV28; D is perhaps TRBD1 (6 bases). This CDR3 comprises 15 residues. CDR1 MDHEN and CDR2 SYDVKM come from the germline V gene. Trimming took off 6 bases at V and 1 base at J, with 14 bases between the two ends. Supplemented by reference TRBV28 and TRBJ2-3, the full variable domain reads DVKVTQSSRYLVKRTGEKVFLECVQDMDHENMFWYRQDPGLGLRLIYFSYDVKMKEKGDIPEGYSVSREKKERFSLILESASTNQTSMYLCASSPTGFGTDTQYFGPGTRLTVL.

J is TRBJ2-5 and V is TRBV9; TRBD2 matches at 11 bases. Germline lookup yields CDR1 SGDLS and CDR2 YYNGEE. Trimming removed 4 bases from V and 4 bases from J; junction bases left unmatched: 3. This CDR3 spans 14 amino acids. CDR3 nucleotides: TGTGCCAGCAGCTCTGGACTAGCGGGAGAGACCCAGTACTTC. Amino acid sequence: CASSSGLAGETQYF.

The chain links TRBV27 to TRBJ1-5; no clear D. Germline CDR1 and CDR2: MNHEY and SMNVEV (reference sequence). The CDR3 length is 18 residues. V was cut by 2 bases and J by 0 bases, with 17 bases left in between. Here the CDR3 reads CASSLLTGRENSNQPQHF. The CDR3 region has the DNA TGTGCCAGCAGTTTACTAACCGGGAGGGAAAATAGCAATCAGCCCCAGCATTTT.

The V call is TRBV7-2, the J call TRBJ2-2, with D perhaps matching TRBD1 (6 bases). The CDR3 spans 15 residues. Germline V lookup: CDR1 SGHTA, CDR2 FQGNSA. Trimming took off 1 base at V and 2 bases at J, with 8 bases between the two ends. CDR3 loop: CASSLEGVNTGELFF. CDR3 in DNA: TGTGCCAGCAGCTTAGAGGGGGTAAACACCGGGGAGCTGTTTTTT.

The V call is TRBV14, the J call TRBJ2-1; 12 bases are a match to TRBD2. This CDR3 has 19 amino acids. In germline, CDR1 is SGHDN, CDR2 FVKESK. V lost 4 bases and J lost 6; bases outside the gene matches: 16. Written as DNA, the CDR3 is TGTGCCAGCAGCCCCCCCTCGGGGCTAGCGGGGGGGGCAAGCAATGAGCAGTTCTTC. Amino acid sequence: CASSPPSGLAGGASNEQFF.

V usage is TRBV5-4 and J usage is TRBJ1-2, with D unresolved. The V end was cut by 3 bases, the J end by 4 bases, with 16 bases between. CDR1 and CDR2 (germline): SGHNT, YYREEE (reference sequence). This CDR3 has 15 amino acids. CDR3 sequence reads: CASSSPTGLGYGYTF. The CDR3 DNA follows: TGTGCCAGCAGCTCCCCGACGGGATTGGGCTATGGCTACACCTTC.

V gene TRBV5-1 combines with J gene TRBJ2-6; D unclear. Trimming pared 0 bases from V and 0 bases from J, leaving 13 bases between. Germline V CDR1 and CDR2: SGHRS, YFSETQ. The CDR3 totals 18 residues. The CDR3 bases are TGCGCCAGCAGCTTGGGCCCACGAAGCGCCTCTGGGGCCAACGTCCTGACTTTC. Protein sequence: CASSLGPRSASGANVLTF.